This TCR beta chain came from a study of PD-1 blockade in classical Hodgkin lymphoma. Study-wide background: Nivolumab dosing for patients was 3 mg/kg, administered intravenously every 2 weeks.

General observations from the study: Relative to healthy donors, newly diagnosed patients reportedly had lower baseline TCR diversity, which was reported as lower still in relapsed/refractory patients. Significant TCR diversity gains by C4D1 occurred in CD4+ but not CD8+ cells. Baseline diversity in complete responders resembled that of newly diagnosed patients.

The CDR3 sequence is 14 residues long. The V gene end was trimmed by 6 bases and the J gene end by 5 bases; junction bases not matched to a gene: 7. Germline CDR1 and CDR2: LGHNT and FRNRAP. A remark on this clone: The antigen remains unidentified.

Every patient experienced relapse after autologous stem cell transplantation, and brentuximab vedotin exposure varied. Using immunoSEQ multiplex PCR, the repertoire was profiled, and TCRdb retains in-frame clones only, with some absent. Seen here are approximately 100,000 clones, approximately 90% observed once, and the top ten hold 6.6%. V gene TRBV12-5 combines with J gene TRBJ1-5; 7 bases match TRBD1. This clonotype originated in a human donor with classical Hodgkin lymphoma. The material was peripheral blood mononuclear cells (PBMCs), obtained before the second cycle of nivolumab. CDR3 protein: CASGAGTADQPQHF. In DNA form, the CDR3 reads TGTGCTAGTGGGGCCGGGACAGCCGATCAGCCCCAGCATTTT.